This T cell receptor (beta chain) was observed in a study of blood T cell repertoires in COVID-19 (dated by TCRdb to about 2020). Describing the broader study: The collaborator samples originated in the United States, Italy and Spain and spanned the acute and convalescent phases of COVID-19. The material from the prospective study consisted of cDNA or gDNA derived from T cells, B-cell-depleted T cells, or PBMCs. Subjects who had been exposed to COVID-19, were actively infected with it, or had recovered from it provided the deeply sampled blood TCRbeta repertoires that made up the dataset. The repertoires were made available in a free public database intended to serve as a resource for research on the immune response to SARS-CoV-2. Samples were obtained from the ongoing ImmuneRACE study (first 160 participants) and from over 1,000 subjects provided by 6 global collaborators. The sample metadata nearly always contained a de-identified subject ID, COVID-19 status, age in years and sex. Where HLA class I and class II types were available, the types were taken from metadata supplied by the sample provider, not from assay-based typing. The investigation overall reported the following: How much clinical and demographic metadata was included differed by source and by participant, and the metadata was provided uncurated.

The collaborating institutions used their own protocols to collect whole blood in K2EDTA tubes. For TCRbeta analysis, collaborator samples were shipped as frozen whole blood, as isolated PBMCs, or as DNA extracted from either sample type. TCRbeta CDR3 regions were amplified from genomic DNA by means of the immunoSEQ Assay, a bias-controlled multiplex PCR. The original methods were these. Nucleated cell counts per sample were estimated from amplification of reference gene primers within the assay. To quantify the absolute abundance of each unique TCRbeta CDR3 rearrangement, sequence reads were collapsed and filtered. For each sample, productive Simpson clonality was calculated by taking the square root of Simpson's diversity index across productive rearrangements. Drawn from immuneACCESS, this table holds only the in-frame rearrangements with V and J called that TCRdb kept. Clones are partly lost; checked studies trace under half to an unresolved V gene and leave the rest unexplained. D and trimming were read from the DNA, whereas the V and J calls and clone size are those reported in that table. This sample comprises 98,000 or so clones, around 90% of them detected only once. Under 3% of the sample lies in the top ten.

This clone was observed once. Its specific antigen is unknown. No quality values exist for individual bases; no much larger clone is one base distant. The receptor comes from a human donor in a cohort sampled during active COVID-19. Sequencing used peripheral blood.

The nucleotides read TGTGCCAGAGACACCGGGACAGTGAACACCGGGGAGCTGTTTTTT. The resulting protein is CARDTGTVNTGELFF. The rearrangement joined TRBV2 to TRBJ2-2; the junction holds 7 bases that match TRBD1. For this chain, trimming is 9 bases at the V end and 1 base at the J end, and the number of junction bases without a gene match is 8. Including cysteine and phenylalanine, the CDR3 has 15 amino acids. The DNA shown is the 45-base CDR3, in frame from base 1. The germline V gene provides CDR1 SNHLY and CDR2 FYNNEI.